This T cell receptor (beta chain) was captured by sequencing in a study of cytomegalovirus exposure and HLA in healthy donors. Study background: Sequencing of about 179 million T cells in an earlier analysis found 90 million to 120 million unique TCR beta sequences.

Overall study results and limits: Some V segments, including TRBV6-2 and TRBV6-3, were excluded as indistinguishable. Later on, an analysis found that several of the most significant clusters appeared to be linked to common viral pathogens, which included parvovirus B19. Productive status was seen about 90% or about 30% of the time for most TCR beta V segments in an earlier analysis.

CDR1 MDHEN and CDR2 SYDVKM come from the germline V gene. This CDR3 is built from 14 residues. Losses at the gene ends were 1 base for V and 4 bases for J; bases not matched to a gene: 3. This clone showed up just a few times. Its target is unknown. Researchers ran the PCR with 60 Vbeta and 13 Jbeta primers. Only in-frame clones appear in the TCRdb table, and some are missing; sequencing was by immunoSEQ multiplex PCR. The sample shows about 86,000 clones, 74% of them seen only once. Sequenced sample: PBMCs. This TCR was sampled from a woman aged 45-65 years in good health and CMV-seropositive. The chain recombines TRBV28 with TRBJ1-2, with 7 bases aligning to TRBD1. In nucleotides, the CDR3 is TGTGCCAGCAGTTTATTAGGGGGCACCTATGGCTACACCTTC. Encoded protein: CASSLLGGTYGYTF.